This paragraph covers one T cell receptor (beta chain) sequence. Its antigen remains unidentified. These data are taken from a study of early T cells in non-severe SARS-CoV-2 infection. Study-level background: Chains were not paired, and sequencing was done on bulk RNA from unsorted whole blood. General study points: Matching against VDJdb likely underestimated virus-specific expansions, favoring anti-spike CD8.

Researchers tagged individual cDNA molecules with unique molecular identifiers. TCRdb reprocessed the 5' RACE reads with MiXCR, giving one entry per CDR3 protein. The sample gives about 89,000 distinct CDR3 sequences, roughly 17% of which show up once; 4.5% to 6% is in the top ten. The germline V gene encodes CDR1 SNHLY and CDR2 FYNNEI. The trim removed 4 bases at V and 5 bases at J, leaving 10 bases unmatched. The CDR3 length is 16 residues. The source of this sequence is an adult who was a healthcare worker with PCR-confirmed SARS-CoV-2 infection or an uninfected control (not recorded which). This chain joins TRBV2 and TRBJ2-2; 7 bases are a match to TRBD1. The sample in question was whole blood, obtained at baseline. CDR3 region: CASSVLRQGGTGELFF. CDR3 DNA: TGTGCCAGCAGTGTGCTCCGACAGGGTGGGACCGGGGAGCTGTTTTTT. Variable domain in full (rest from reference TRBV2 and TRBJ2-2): EPEVTQTPSHQVTQMGQEVILRCVPISNHLYFYWYRQILGQKVEFLVSFYNNEISEKSEIFDDQFSVERPDGSNFTLKIRSTKLEDSAMYFCASSVLRQGGTGELFFGEGSRLTVL.